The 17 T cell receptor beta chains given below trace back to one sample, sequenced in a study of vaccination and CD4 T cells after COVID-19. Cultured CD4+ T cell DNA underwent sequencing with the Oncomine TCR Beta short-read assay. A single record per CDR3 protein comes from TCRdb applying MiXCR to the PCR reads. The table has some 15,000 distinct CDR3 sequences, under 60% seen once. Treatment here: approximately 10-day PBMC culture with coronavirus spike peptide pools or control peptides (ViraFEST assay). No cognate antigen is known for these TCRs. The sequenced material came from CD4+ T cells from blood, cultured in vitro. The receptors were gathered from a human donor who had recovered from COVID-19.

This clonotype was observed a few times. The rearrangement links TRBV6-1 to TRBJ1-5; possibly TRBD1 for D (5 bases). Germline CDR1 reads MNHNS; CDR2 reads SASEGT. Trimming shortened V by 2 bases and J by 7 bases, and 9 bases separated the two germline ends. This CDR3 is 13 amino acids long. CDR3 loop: CASSESWDQPQHF. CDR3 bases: TGTGCCAGCAGTGAATCCTGGGACCAGCCCCAGCATTTT.

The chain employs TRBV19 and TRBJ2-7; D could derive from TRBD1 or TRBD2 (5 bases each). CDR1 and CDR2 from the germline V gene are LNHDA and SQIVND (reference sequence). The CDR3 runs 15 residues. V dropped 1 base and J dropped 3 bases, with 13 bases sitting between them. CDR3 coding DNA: TGTGCCAGTAGTATAGGAGGGACCTCTCTCTACGAGCAGTACTTC. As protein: CASSIGGTSLYEQYF.

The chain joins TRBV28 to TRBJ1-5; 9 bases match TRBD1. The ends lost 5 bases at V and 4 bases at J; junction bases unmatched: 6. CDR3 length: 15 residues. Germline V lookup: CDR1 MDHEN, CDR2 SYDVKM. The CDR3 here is CASSPRTGVNQPQHF. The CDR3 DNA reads TGTGCCAGCAGTCCTAGGACAGGGGTGAATCAGCCCCAGCATTTT.

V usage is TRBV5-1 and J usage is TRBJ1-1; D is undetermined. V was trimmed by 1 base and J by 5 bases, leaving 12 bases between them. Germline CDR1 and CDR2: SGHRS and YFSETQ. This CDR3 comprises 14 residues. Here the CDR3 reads CASSLYEGRTEAFF. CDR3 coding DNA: TGCGCCAGCAGCTTGTATGAGGGAAGGACTGAAGCTTTCTTT. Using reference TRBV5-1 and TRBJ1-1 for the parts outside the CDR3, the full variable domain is KAGVTQTPRYLIKTRGQQVTLSCSPISGHRSVSWYQQTPGQGLQFLFEYFSETQRNKGNFPGRFSGRQFSNSRSEMNVSTLELGDSALYLCASSLYEGRTEAFFGQGTRLTVV.

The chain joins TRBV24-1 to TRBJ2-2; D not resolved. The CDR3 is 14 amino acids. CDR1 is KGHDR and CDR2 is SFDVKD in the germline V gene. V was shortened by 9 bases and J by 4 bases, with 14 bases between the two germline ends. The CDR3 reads CATSRAASTGELFF. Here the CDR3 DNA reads TGTGCCACCTCCCGAGCTGCGAGCACCGGGGAGCTGTTTTTT.

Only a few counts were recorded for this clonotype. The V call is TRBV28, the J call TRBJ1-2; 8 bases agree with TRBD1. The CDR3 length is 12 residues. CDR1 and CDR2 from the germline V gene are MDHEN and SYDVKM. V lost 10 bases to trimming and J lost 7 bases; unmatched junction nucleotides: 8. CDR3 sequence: CAIGQGEVGYTF. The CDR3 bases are TGTGCCATAGGACAGGGTGAAGTTGGCTACACCTTC.

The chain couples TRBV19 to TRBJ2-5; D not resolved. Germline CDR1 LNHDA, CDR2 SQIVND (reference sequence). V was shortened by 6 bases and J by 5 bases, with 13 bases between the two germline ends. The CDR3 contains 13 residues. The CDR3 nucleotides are TGTGCCAGTAGGCTCAACACGTTCGAGACCCAGTACTTC. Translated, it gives CASRLNTFETQYF.

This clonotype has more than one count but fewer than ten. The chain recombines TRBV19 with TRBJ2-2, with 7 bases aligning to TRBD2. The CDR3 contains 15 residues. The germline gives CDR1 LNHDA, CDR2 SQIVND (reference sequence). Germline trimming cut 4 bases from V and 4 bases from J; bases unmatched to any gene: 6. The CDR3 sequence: CASSSSSGTTGELFF. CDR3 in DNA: TGTGCCAGTAGTAGTTCTAGCGGCACCACCGGGGAGCTGTTTTTT.

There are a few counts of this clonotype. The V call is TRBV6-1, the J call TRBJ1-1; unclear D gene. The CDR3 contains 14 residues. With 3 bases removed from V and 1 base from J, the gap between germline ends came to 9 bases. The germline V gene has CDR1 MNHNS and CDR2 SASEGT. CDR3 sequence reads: CASSDRTENTEAFF. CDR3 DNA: TGTGCCAGCAGTGATCGAACAGAGAACACTGAAGCTTTCTTT.

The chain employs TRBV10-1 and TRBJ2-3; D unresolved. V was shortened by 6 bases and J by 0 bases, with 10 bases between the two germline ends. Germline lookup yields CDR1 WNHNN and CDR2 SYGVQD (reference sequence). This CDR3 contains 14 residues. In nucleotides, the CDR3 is TGCGCCAGCAGCGACCCGGACAGCACAGATACGCAGTATTTT. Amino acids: CASSDPDSTDTQYF.

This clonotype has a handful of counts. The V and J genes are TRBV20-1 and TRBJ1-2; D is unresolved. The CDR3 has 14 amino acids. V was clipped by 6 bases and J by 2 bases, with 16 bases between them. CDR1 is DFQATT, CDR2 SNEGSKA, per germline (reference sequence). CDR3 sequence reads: CSAVRPSPNYGYTF. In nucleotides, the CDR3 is TGCAGTGCAGTCAGACCGTCCCCAAACTATGGCTACACCTTC.

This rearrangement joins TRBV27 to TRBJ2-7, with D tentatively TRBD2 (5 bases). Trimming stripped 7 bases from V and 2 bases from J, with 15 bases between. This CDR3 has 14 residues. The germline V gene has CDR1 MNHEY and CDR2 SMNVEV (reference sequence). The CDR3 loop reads CASKPSRGTYEQYF. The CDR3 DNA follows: TGTGCCAGCAAACCCTCCCGGGGTACCTACGAGCAGTACTTC.

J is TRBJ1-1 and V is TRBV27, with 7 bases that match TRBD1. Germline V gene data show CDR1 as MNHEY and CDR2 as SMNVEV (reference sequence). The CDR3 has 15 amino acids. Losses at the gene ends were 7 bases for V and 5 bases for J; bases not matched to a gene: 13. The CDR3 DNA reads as TGTGCCAGCACCCCTGCTTGGACAGGCGGGACTGAAGCTTTCTTT. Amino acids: CASTPAWTGGTEAFF.

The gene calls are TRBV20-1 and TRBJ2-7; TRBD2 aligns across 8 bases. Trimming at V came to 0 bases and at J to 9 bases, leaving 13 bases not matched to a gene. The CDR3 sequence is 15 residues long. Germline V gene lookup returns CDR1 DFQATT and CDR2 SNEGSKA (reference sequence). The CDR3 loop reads CSARDDSGGFQPQYF. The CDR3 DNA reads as TGCAGTGCTAGAGATGACAGCGGGGGTTTTCAACCGCAGTACTTC.

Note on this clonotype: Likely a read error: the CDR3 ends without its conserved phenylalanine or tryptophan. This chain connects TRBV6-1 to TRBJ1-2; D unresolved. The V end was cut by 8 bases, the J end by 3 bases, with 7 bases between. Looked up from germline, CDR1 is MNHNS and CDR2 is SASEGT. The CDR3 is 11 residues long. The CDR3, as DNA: TGTGCCAGCGGGAGTTACTATGGCTACACCCTC. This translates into CASGSYYGYTL.

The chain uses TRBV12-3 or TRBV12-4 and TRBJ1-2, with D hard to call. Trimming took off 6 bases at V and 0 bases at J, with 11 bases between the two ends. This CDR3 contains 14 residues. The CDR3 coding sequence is TGTGCCAGCAGACGTGGGCTTACTAACTATGGCTACACCTTC. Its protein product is CASRRGLTNYGYTF.

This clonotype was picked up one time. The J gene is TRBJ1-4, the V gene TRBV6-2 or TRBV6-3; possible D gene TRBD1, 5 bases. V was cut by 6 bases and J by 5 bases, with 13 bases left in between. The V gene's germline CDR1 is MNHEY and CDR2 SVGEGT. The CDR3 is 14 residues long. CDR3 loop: CASRPGDVNEKLFF. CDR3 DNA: TGTGCCAGCAGACCCGGGGACGTGAATGAAAAACTGTTTTTT.